These 24 T cell receptor beta chains were sequenced from one sample in a study of STAT3 mutations in large granular lymphocyte leukemia. Study outcomes and limitations: In T-cell large granular lymphocyte leukemia, about half of patients showed multiple immunodominant subclonotypes.

Their target antigens are unknown. Measured with immunoSEQ multiplex PCR; TCRdb has only the in-frame clones, and not every one. The sample has tens of thousands of clones, about 88% seen once; the top ten hold over 0.35%. Sequencing used PBMCs. All receptors come from a human donor with T large granular lymphocyte leukemia. Some clones in this sample may be carry-over from other donors' samples.

The chain is built from TRBV5-1 and TRBJ2-1; 8 bases match TRBD1. The CDR3 is made up of 14 amino acids. The germline V gene encodes CDR1 SGHRS and CDR2 YFSETQ. Trimming removed 4 bases from V and 8 bases from J; junction bases left unmatched: 8. The CDR3 sequence: CASSPPDRVYEQFF. In DNA, the CDR3 is TGCGCCAGCAGCCCCCCGGACAGGGTGTATGAGCAGTTCTTC. The full variable domain, completed using reference TRBV5-1 and TRBJ2-1, is KAGVTQTPRYLIKTRGQQVTLSCSPISGHRSVSWYQQTPGQGLQFLFEYFSETQRNKGNFPGRFSGRQFSNSRSEMNVSTLELGDSALYLCASSPPDRVYEQFFGPGTRLTVL.

The chain is built from TRBV5-1 and TRBJ2-5; TRBD2 aligns across 8 bases. The CDR3 is 14 residues long. Germline-derived CDR1 and CDR2 are SGHRS and YFSETQ. V was pared by 3 bases and J by 2 bases, with 3 bases of the junction left unmatched. The CDR3 is CASSYSGAQETQYF. The CDR3 bases are TGCGCCAGCAGCTATAGCGGGGCTCAAGAGACCCAGTACTTC.

The CDR3: CASSLGLAGRYNEQFF. CDR3 DNA: TGCGCCAGCAGCTTGGGACTAGCGGGCCGTTACAATGAGCAGTTCTTC. The chain joins TRBV5-1 to TRBJ2-1; 10 nucleotides agree with TRBD2. The CDR3 contains 16 residues. V shed 0 bases, J shed 4 bases, and the junction held 4 bases outside the gene matches. The germline CDR1 and CDR2 sequences are SGHRS and YFSETQ.

The chain has TRBV5-4 and TRBJ2-5; D is ambiguous. Germline V gene lookup returns CDR1 SGHNT and CDR2 YYREEE (reference sequence). The CDR3 contains 16 residues. Trimming removed 1 base from V and 1 base from J, with 14 bases in between. The CDR3 loop reads CASSLRMARTQETQYF. DNA for the CDR3: TGTGCCAGCAGCTTGCGTATGGCGCGGACCCAAGAGACCCAGTACTTC.

The rearrangement uses TRBV27 and TRBJ1-5; weak D call: TRBD1 (5 bases). V was trimmed by 5 bases and J by 3 bases, leaving 11 bases between them. The CDR3 contains 14 residues. The V gene's germline CDR1 is MNHEY and CDR2 SMNVEV (reference sequence). This CDR3 reads CASSARQSNQPQHF. CDR3 in DNA: TGTGCCAGCAGTGCAAGACAGTCCAATCAGCCCCAGCATTTT.

The V call is TRBV5-1, the J call TRBJ2-5; D is perhaps TRBD1 or TRBD2 (5 bases each). CDR3 length: 14 amino acids. Trimming stripped 0 bases from V and 5 bases from J, with 11 bases between. Germline assignment: CDR1 SGHRS and CDR2 YFSETQ. The CDR3 DNA sequence: TGCGCCAGCAGCTTGGCGACGGGGCTGGAGACCCAGTACTTC. Encoded protein: CASSLATGLETQYF.

This chain uses TRBV5-6 with TRBJ2-5; D possibly matches TRBD1 or TRBD2 (5 bases each). This CDR3 is built from 14 residues. In germline, CDR1 is SGHDT, CDR2 YYEEEE. The V and J ends lost 5 bases and 7 bases respectively, with 18 bases between them. The CDR3 loop reads CASSAGTPSRTQYF. As DNA, the CDR3 is TGTGCCAGCAGTGCCGGGACCCCTTCAAGGACCCAGTACTTC.

CDR3 amino acids: CASSLAQWGNQPQHF. The CDR3 DNA reads TGTGCCAGCAGCTTAGCTCAGTGGGGTAATCAGCCCCAGCATTTT. The genes are TRBV7-8 and TRBJ1-5, with unresolved D. Per germline, CDR1 SGHVS and CDR2 FQNEAQ. The CDR3 runs to 15 residues. V lost 0 bases to trimming and J lost 4 bases, with 10 bases between them.

The chain employs TRBV5-1 and TRBJ2-7; a possible D gene is TRBD1 (6 bases). The CDR3 loop spans 14 amino acids. Germline-derived CDR1 and CDR2 are SGHRS and YFSETQ. Trimming removed 0 bases at V and 1 base at J, with 8 bases between. The CDR3 reads CASSLGGQSYEQYF. The CDR3 coding sequence is TGCGCCAGCAGCTTGGGGGGACAATCCTACGAGCAGTACTTC.

The chain has TRBV7-8 and TRBJ1-1; the D gene is possibly TRBD1 (5 bases). Germline V gives CDR1 SGHVS, CDR2 FQNEAQ. V was trimmed by 5 bases and J by 5 bases, leaving 12 bases between them. This CDR3 spans 13 amino acids. The CDR3 spells CASSLRDLTEAFF. Here the CDR3 DNA reads TGTGCCAGCAGCCTCAGGGACTTGACTGAAGCTTTCTTT.

This clone was seen a handful of times. J is TRBJ2-1 and V is TRBV9; D is unclear. The CDR3 is 15 residues long. Per germline, CDR1 SGDLS and CDR2 YYNGEE. Trimming cost V 0 bases and J 7 bases, with 14 bases left between them. CDR3 loop: CASSVEWTALNEQFF. In DNA, the CDR3 is TGTGCCAGCAGCGTAGAGTGGACCGCTTTGAATGAGCAGTTCTTC. Together with reference TRBV9 and TRBJ2-1, the CDR3 gives the full variable domain: DSGVTQTPKHLITATGQRVTLRCSPRSGDLSVYWYQQSLDQGLQFLIQYYNGEERAKGNILERFSAQQFPDLHSELNLSSLELGDSALYFCASSVEWTALNEQFFGPGTRLTVL.

In its sample, this clone was seen a few times. V usage is TRBV5-1 and J usage is TRBJ1-5, with D possibly being TRBD1 (5 bases). V was clipped by 0 bases and J by 1 base, with 8 bases between them. The V gene's germline CDR1 is SGHRS and CDR2 YFSETQ. The CDR3 has 15 residues. The CDR3 region is CASSLEGHSNQPQHF. The CDR3 DNA reads as TGCGCCAGCAGCTTGGAAGGACACAGCAATCAGCCCCAGCATTTT.

The V and J genes are TRBV7-9 and TRBJ1-3; D ambiguous. The CDR3 has 16 amino acids. V lost 0 bases to trimming and J lost 0 bases, with 9 bases between them. Germline V lookup: CDR1 SEHNR, CDR2 FQNEAQ (reference sequence). The CDR3 DNA sequence: TGTGCCAGCAGCTTAGCCCAGTCGGGCTCTGGAAACACCATATATTTT. Its translation: CASSLAQSGSGNTIYF.

The rearrangement links TRBV7-2 to TRBJ1-5, with 8 bases identical to TRBD1. V dropped 1 base and J dropped 4; count of bases not matched to a gene: 3. Germline CDR1 is SGHTA and CDR2 is FQGNSA. The CDR3 covers 15 residues. CDR3 residues: CASSLVQGANQPQHF. DNA for the CDR3: TGTGCCAGCAGCTTAGTTCAGGGGGCGAATCAGCCCCAGCATTTT.

The V call is TRBV7-9, the J call TRBJ2-3; 11 nucleotides agree with TRBD2. Germline assignment: CDR1 SEHNR and CDR2 FQNEAQ (reference sequence). V lost 5 bases, J lost 4 bases, and 11 bases stayed unmatched. This CDR3 is built from 17 residues. This CDR3 is CASSGRLAGLRADTQYF. The DNA of the CDR3 is TGTGCCAGCAGCGGTCGACTAGCGGGACTTAGGGCAGATACGCAGTATTTT.

V and J are TRBV18 and TRBJ2-7; TRBD1 matches 9 bases. Per the germline V gene, CDR1 is KGHSH and CDR2 is LQKENI. The V segment lost 3 bases and the J segment 3 bases; nucleotides outside the gene matches: 3. This CDR3 has 14 residues. The CDR3 region is CASSPGTGSYEQYV. The CDR3 DNA is TGTGCCAGCTCACCCGGGACAGGGAGCTACGAGCAGTACGTC.

This chain joins TRBV5-1 and TRBJ1-1; tentatively, D is TRBD1 (5 bases). Germline CDR1 SGHRS, CDR2 YFSETQ. Between the trimmed V and J ends, which lost 0 bases and 5 bases, there was a span of 14 bases. The length of the CDR3 is 15 residues. Written as DNA, the CDR3 is TGCGCCAGCAGCTTGGACAGCGCCGGGGGTACTGAAGCTTTCTTT. Its translation is CASSLDSAGGTEAFF. Full variable domain (rest looked up from reference TRBV5-1 and TRBJ1-1): KAGVTQTPRYLIKTRGQQVTLSCSPISGHRSVSWYQQTPGQGLQFLFEYFSETQRNKGNFPGRFSGRQFSNSRSEMNVSTLELGDSALYLCASSLDSAGGTEAFFGQGTRLTVV.

This chain joins TRBV10-1 and TRBJ2-3, with D possibly TRBD1 on 5 matching bases. CDR1 WNHNN and CDR2 SYGVQD come from the germline V gene (reference sequence). The V and J ends lost 8 bases and 2 bases respectively, with 11 bases between them. There are 13 residues in the CDR3. CDR3 sequence reads: CASGATSTDTQYF. CDR3 in DNA: TGCGCCAGCGGGGCAACCTCCACAGATACGCAGTATTTT.

The V call is TRBV28, the J call TRBJ1-1; a possible D gene is TRBD1 (5 bases). In germline, CDR1 is MDHEN, CDR2 SYDVKM. V dropped 5 bases and J dropped 0 bases, with 13 bases sitting between them. This CDR3 contains 15 residues. The CDR3 reads CASSPQQGMNTEAFF. Here the CDR3 DNA reads TGTGCCAGCAGTCCGCAGCAGGGCATGAACACTGAAGCTTTCTTT.

In its sample, this clone was seen a few times. This chain uses TRBV6-5 with TRBJ2-7; maybe TRBD1 (5 bases). The germline gives CDR1 MNHEY, CDR2 SVGAGI. This CDR3 spans 11 amino acids. V was pared by 8 bases and J by 7 bases, with 12 bases between. This CDR3 is CASGQSGEQYV. The CDR3 DNA is TGTGCCAGCGGGCAGTCAGGGGAGCAGTACGTC.

This clone was seen a handful of times. V is TRBV29-1 and J is TRBJ1-2; the match to TRBD1 covers 7 bases. The CDR3 sequence is 13 residues long. The trim removed 7 bases at V and 9 bases at J, leaving 14 bases unmatched. Germline V gene data show CDR1 as SQVTM and CDR2 as ANQGSEA. The CDR3 region has the DNA TGCAGCGCCCAAGGGGACAGCCTATGGCGCTACACCTTC. This translates into CSAQGDSLWRYTF.

The gene calls are TRBV5-1 and TRBJ2-3; 11 nucleotides line up with TRBD1. The CDR3 has 16 residues. V gave up 2 bases and J gave up 4 bases; unmatched junction bases: 6. Germline-derived CDR1 and CDR2 are SGHRS and YFSETQ. For the CDR3, the DNA is TGCGCCAGCAGCTTAGGACAGGGGGCGTTTGCAGATACGCAGTATTTT. It yields the protein CASSLGQGAFADTQYF.

The chain uses TRBV14 and TRBJ2-7; D might be TRBD2 (7 bases). Germline V gene data show CDR1 as SGHDN and CDR2 as FVKESK. The CDR3 is 17 amino acids. V lost 1 base and J lost 1, with 17 bases in between. DNA of the CDR3: TGTGCCAGCAGCCAAGGTGGGGGCGGGGGACGATCCTACGAGCAGTACGTC. It specifies CASSQGGGGGRSYEQYV.

The rearrangement uses TRBV15 and TRBJ2-7; D remains ambiguous. Germline loops: CDR1 LNHNV, CDR2 YYDKDF (reference sequence). Trimming pared 0 bases from V and 3 bases from J, leaving 6 bases between. This CDR3 spans 13 amino acids. CDR3: CATSRDARYEQYF. DNA for the CDR3: TGTGCCACCAGCAGAGATGCGCGCTACGAGCAGTACTTC.